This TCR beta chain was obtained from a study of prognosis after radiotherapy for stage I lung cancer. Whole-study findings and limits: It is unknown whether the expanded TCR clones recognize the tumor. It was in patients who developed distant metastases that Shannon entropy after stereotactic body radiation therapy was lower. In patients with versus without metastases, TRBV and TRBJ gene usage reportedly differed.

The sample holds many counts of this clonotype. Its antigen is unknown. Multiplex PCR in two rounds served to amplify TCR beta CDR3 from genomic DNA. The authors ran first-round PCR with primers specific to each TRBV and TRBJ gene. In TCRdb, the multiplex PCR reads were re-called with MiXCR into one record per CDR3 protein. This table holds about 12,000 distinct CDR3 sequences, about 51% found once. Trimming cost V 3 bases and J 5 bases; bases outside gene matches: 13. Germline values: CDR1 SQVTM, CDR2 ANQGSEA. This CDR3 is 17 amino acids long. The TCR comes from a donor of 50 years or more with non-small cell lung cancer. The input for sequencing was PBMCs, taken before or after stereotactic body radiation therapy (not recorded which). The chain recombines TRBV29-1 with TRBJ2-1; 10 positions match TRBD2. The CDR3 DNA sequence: TGCAGCGTTGATCCTCTAGCGGGAGCAAGTTCTCACAATGAGCAGTTCTTC. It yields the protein CSVDPLAGASSHNEQFF.